Below, 17 T cell receptor beta chains from the same sample are listed, as sequenced in a study of T cell responses to AZD1222 COVID-19 vaccine. Sequencing was performed with immunoSEQ multiplex PCR; in TCRdb, only in-frame clones are kept and a portion is missing. Of about 170,000 clones in the sample, approximately 92% were seen once. Sequencing used peripheral blood, obtained on day 0 of AZD1222 vaccination. All receptors come from an adult in good health.

The chain uses TRBV5-5 and TRBJ2-7; TRBD1 matches 8 bases. Germline lookup yields CDR1 SGHKS and CDR2 YYEKEE (reference sequence). With 0 bases clipped from V and 5 bases from J, the junction kept 7 bases outside the gene matches. This CDR3 is 15 amino acids long. CDR3 bases: TGTGCCAGCAGCTTGGCGGGTCAGGGGGCTGACGAGCAGTACTTC. This gives the protein CASSLAGQGADEQYF.

V is TRBV24-1 and J is TRBJ2-7; D call uncertain. The CDR3 length is 14 residues. The V gene's germline CDR1 is KGHDR and CDR2 SFDVKD. V lost 0 bases to trimming and J lost 2 bases, with 7 bases between them. In DNA, the CDR3 is TGTGCCACCAGTGATTTGGTCAGAGCCTACGAGCAGTACTTC. Its protein is CATSDLVRAYEQYF.

This sequence joins TRBV18 and TRBJ2-5, with 8 bases matching TRBD1. This CDR3 has 14 amino acids. Germline lookup yields CDR1 KGHSH and CDR2 LQKENI. Trimming took 4 bases from V and 1 from J; bases not matched to a gene: 2. This CDR3 reads CASSLGTGQETQYF. Here the CDR3 DNA reads TGTGCCAGCTCACTCGGGACAGGCCAAGAGACCCAGTACTTC.

The chain has TRBV30 and TRBJ2-1, with unresolved D. Germline CDR1 is GTSNPN and CDR2 is SVGIG (reference sequence). Trimming left V 4 bases short and J 5 bases short, with 3 bases between. There are 10 residues in the CDR3. CDR3 DNA sequence: TGTGCCTGGAAACACAATGAGCAGTTCTTC. It specifies CAWKHNEQFF.

The chain carries TRBV19 and TRBJ2-2; D uncertain. This CDR3 comprises 16 residues. Germline CDR1 LNHDA, CDR2 SQIVND (reference sequence). V was clipped by 4 bases and J by 1 base, with 13 bases between them. This CDR3 is CASSTQTRLNTGELFF. The CDR3 DNA reads TGTGCCAGTAGTACCCAGACACGTCTGAACACCGGGGAGCTGTTTTTT.

Note on this clone: The junction departs from germline at one end; a sequencing error may be responsible. J is TRBJ1-4 and V is TRBV2; 7 bases agree with TRBD1. CDR3 size: 14 residues. Germline V lookup: CDR1 SNHLY, CDR2 FYNNEI. The CDR3 coding sequence is TGTGCCAGCAGTGAGGGACAGACTATTGAAAAACTGTTTTTT. This translates into CASSEGQTIEKLFF.

The rearrangement uses TRBV27 and TRBJ1-5; D remains unclear. The V end lost 1 base, the J end lost 7 bases, and 11 bases lay between the germline ends. The CDR3 is 14 amino acids. Germline loops: CDR1 MNHEY, CDR2 SMNVEV (reference sequence). The CDR3, as DNA: TGTGCCAGCAGTTTATTGCCCGGGCCCCAGCCCCAGCATTTT. Translated, it gives CASSLLPGPQPQHF.

The chain combines TRBV6-2 or TRBV6-3 with TRBJ1-5; the D is unclear. The germline V gene has CDR1 MNHEY and CDR2 SVGEGT. The V end was cut by 5 bases, the J end by 3 bases, with 11 bases between. The length of the CDR3 is 14 residues. The CDR3 loop reads CASSTTANNQPQHF. The CDR3 nucleotides read TGTGCCAGCAGTACTACAGCTAACAATCAGCCCCAGCATTTT.

The chain employs TRBV29-1 and TRBJ2-1; TRBD2 agrees at 10 bases. CDR3 length equals 18 residues. V lost 0 bases, J lost 7 bases, and 15 bases stayed unmatched. Germline assignment: CDR1 SQVTM and CDR2 ANQGSEA. CDR3 protein: CSVEDPSGRNRKRNEQFF. CDR3 nucleotides: TGCAGCGTTGAAGATCCTAGCGGGAGAAATCGCAAAAGGAATGAGCAGTTCTTC.

The J gene is TRBJ2-4, the V gene TRBV5-1, with D possibly TRBD1 on 6 matching bases. Trimming took off 2 bases at V and 8 bases at J, with 17 bases between the two ends. This CDR3 is built from 15 residues. Per germline, CDR1 SGHRS and CDR2 YFSETQ. The CDR3 spells CASSFSRAQGDIQYF. The CDR3 coding sequence is TGCGCCAGCAGCTTCAGCAGGGCACAGGGAGACATTCAGTACTTC.

The chain carries TRBV11-2 and TRBJ1-2; D is unresolved. Looked up from germline, CDR1 is SGHAT and CDR2 is FQNNGV. CDR3 length: 15 amino acids. V lost 5 bases to trimming and J lost 1 base, with 14 bases between them. CDR3: CASSNPAGGNYGYTF. The CDR3 nucleotides are TGTGCCAGCAGCAACCCAGCAGGTGGTAACTATGGCTACACCTTC.

The chain carries TRBV10-1 and TRBJ2-2; the D gene is possibly TRBD2 (6 bases). V dropped 3 bases and J dropped 0 bases, with 14 bases sitting between them. The CDR3 is 17 residues long. Germline lookup yields CDR1 WNHNN and CDR2 SYGVQD (reference sequence). The CDR3 region is CASSDVGLATNTGELFF. For the CDR3, the DNA is TGCGCCAGCAGTGACGTGGGACTGGCCACGAACACCGGGGAGCTGTTTTTT.

The chain recombines TRBV7-2 with TRBJ2-1; no clear D gene. The CDR3 is 12 amino acids. From germline, CDR1 is SGHTA and CDR2 FQGNSA. V dropped 1 base and J dropped 13 bases, with 11 bases sitting between them. CDR3 amino acids: CASSLGVASQFF. In DNA, the CDR3 is TGTGCCAGCAGCTTAGGGGTGGCAAGTCAGTTCTTC.

The chain joins TRBV24-1 to TRBJ2-3; a weak D match, TRBD1 (6 bases). The CDR3 has 15 amino acids. Trimming removed 2 bases at V and 2 bases at J, with 10 bases between. Germline V gene data show CDR1 as KGHDR and CDR2 as SFDVKD. CDR3 protein: CATSDSRDNTDTQYF. DNA of the CDR3: TGTGCCACCAGTGATTCACGGGACAACACAGATACGCAGTATTTT.

This chain links TRBV6-5 with TRBJ1-2; D uncertain. The CDR3 is 13 residues long. Trimming took 2 bases from V and 8 from J, leaving 12 bases between them. CDR1 and CDR2 (germline): MNHEY, SVGAGI. CDR3 nucleotides: TGTGCCAGCAGTTACAGCAGGCCCAACGGCTACACCTTC. Amino acid sequence: CASSYSRPNGYTF.

V and J are TRBV7-2 and TRBJ1-1; D remains unclear. The germline CDR1 and CDR2 sequences are SGHTA and FQGNSA. The CDR3 covers 15 residues. The V end lost 1 base, the J end lost 4 bases, and 13 bases lay between the germline ends. The CDR3 loop reads CASSLVPNIGTEAFF. CDR3 sequence (DNA): TGTGCCAGCAGCTTAGTACCTAATATTGGCACTGAAGCTTTCTTT.

J is TRBJ2-1 and V is TRBV5-6; D might be TRBD1 (6 bases). This CDR3 region has 15 residues. The germline gives CDR1 SGHDT, CDR2 YYEEEE. The V end was cut by 0 bases, the J end by 2 bases, with 9 bases between. CDR3 region: CASSLAGAPYNEQFF. The CDR3 region has the DNA TGTGCCAGCAGCTTGGCAGGGGCGCCCTACAATGAGCAGTTCTTC.